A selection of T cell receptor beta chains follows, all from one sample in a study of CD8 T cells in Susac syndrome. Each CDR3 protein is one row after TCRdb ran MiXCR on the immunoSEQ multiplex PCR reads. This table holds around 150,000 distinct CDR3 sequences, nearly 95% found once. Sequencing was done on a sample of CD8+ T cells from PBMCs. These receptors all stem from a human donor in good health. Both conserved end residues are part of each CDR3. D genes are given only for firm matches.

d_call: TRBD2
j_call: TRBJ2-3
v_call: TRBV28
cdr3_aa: CASSPPPLTSADTQYF

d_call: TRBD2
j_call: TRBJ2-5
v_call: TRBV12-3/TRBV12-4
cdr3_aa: CASKRAAGGEEGQYF

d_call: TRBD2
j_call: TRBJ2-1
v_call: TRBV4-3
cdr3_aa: CASSQGTSGSIAEQFF

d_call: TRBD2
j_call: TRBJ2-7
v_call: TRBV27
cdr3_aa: CASSFSREPVYEQYF

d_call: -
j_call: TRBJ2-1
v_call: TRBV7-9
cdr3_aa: CASSPAREVPNEQFF

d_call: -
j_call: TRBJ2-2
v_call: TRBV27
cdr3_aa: CASSYSGAYTGELFF

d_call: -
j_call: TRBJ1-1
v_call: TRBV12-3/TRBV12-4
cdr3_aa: CASSQWAGTEAFF

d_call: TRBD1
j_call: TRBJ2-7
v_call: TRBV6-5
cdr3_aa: CASRTRQGRNEQYF

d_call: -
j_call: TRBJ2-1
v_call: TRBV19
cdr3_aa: CASSPLAAYNEQFF

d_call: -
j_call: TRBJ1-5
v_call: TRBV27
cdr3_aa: CASSLIPVMKPQHF

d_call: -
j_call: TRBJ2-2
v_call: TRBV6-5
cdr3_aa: CASTEGGELFF

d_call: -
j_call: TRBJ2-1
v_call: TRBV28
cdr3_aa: CASSSRMGNEQFF

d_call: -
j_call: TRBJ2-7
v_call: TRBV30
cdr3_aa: CACTESYEQYF

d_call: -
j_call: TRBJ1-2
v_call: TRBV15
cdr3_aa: CATSSRGGGYTF

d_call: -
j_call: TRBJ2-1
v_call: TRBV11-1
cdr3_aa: CASSPGREQFF

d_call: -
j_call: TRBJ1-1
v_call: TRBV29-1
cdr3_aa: CSVEGGRNTEAFF

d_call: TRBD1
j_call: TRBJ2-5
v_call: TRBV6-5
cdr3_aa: CASGTGLETQYF

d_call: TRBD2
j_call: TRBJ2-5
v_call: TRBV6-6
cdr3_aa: CASTRLSGGPETQYF

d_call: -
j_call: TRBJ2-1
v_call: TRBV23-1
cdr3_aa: CASTNRGEQFF

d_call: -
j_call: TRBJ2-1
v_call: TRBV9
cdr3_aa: CASSEGGLAAYNEQFF

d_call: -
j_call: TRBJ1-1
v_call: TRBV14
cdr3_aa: CASSSLDGVYTEAFF

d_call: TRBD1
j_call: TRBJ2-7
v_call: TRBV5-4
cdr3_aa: CASSGQGAEQYF

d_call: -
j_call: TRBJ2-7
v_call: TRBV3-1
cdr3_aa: CASSQEGRAYEQYF

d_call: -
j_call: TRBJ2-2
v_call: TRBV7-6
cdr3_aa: CASSLAVVSNTGELFF

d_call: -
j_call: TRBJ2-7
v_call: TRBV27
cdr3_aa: CASSLSNSREQYF

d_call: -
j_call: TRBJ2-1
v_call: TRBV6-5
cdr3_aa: CASSRTGGNNEQFF

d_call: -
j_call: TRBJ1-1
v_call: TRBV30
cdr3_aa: CAWSVRGAEAFF

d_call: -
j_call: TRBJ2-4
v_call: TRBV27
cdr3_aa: CASSFLLAKNIQYF

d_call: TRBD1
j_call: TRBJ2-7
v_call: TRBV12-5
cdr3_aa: CASGFSRTGGYMGILYEQYF

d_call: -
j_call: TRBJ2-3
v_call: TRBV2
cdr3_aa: CASRATPLWADTQYF

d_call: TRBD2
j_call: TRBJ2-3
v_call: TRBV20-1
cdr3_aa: CSAPKTSGRGTSTDTQYF